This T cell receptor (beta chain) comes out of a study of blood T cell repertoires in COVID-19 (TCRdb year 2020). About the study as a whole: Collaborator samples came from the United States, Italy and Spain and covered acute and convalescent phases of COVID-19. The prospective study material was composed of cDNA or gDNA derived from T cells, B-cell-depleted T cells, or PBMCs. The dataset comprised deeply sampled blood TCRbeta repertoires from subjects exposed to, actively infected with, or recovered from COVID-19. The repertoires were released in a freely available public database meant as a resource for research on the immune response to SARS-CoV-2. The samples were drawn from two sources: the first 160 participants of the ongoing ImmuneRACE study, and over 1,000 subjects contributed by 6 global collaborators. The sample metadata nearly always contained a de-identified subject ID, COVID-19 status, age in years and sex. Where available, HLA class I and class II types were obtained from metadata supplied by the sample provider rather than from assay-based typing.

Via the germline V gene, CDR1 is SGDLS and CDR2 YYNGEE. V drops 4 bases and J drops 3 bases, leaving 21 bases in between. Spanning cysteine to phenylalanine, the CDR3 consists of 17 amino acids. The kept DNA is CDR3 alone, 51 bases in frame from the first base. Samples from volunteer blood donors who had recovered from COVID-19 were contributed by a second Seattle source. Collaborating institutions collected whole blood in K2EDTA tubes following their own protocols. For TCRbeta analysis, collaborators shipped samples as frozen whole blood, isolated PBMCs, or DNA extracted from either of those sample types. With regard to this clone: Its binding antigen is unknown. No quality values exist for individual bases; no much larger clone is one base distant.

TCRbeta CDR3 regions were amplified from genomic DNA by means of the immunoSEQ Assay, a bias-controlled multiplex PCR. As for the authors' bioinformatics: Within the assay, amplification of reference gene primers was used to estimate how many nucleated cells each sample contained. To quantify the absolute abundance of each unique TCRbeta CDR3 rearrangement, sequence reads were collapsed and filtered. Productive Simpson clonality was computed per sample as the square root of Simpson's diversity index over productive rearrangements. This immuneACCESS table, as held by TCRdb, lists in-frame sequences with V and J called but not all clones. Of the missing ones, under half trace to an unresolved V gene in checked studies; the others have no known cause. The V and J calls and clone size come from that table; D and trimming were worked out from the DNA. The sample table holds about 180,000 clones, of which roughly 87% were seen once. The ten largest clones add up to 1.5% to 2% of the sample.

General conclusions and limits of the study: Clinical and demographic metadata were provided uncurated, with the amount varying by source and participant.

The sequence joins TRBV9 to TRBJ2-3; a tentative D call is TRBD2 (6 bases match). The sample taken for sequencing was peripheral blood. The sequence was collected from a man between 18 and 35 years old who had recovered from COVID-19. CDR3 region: CASSLGTSGSVTDTQYF. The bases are TGTGCCAGCAGCCTCGGGACTTCCGGTTCCGTAACAGATACGCAGTATTTT.